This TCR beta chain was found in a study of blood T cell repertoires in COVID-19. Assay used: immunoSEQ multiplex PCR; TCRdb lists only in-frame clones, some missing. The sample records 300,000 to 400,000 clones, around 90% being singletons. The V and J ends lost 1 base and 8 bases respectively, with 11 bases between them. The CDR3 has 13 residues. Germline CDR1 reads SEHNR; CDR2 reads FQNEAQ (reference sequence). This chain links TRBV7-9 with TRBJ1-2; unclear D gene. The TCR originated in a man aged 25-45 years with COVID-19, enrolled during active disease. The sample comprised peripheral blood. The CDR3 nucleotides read TGTGCCAGCAGCTTAGAAGGCAGGAGGGGCTACACCTTC. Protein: CASSLEGRRGYTF.